This T cell receptor beta chain was captured in a study of blood T cells in healthy people across ages. Study details: Through template switching, about one barcoded beta molecule was captured per two T cells, as measured in model experiments. Findings of the study overall: For the donors, CMV status was unknown and possibly confounded expanded clonotype changes. Naive CD4+ cell counts and diversity both ran higher in long-lived than in aged donors.

Combining a sample-barcoded 5' primer with a J-beta primer mix, a second PCR ran for about 7 to 12 cycles. One entry per CDR3 protein results from TCRdb running MiXCR on the 5' RACE reads. Of around 1,900,000 distinct CDR3 sequences detected, 35% to 50% appear once; the ten largest clones hold more than 20%. The germline CDR1 and CDR2 sequences are DFQATT and SNEGSKA (reference sequence). V gave up 5 bases and J gave up 7 bases, with 15 bases separating them. This CDR3 is 13 amino acids long. This clonotype was seen a few times. Its antigen is currently unknown. Sequences were obtained from blood. The sequence came from a human donor in good health. The rearrangement uses TRBV20-1 and TRBJ2-1; tentatively, D is TRBD2 (7 bases). Written as DNA, the CDR3 is TGCAGTGCTCTCTGGACTAGGGGGAATGAGCAGTTCTTC. As protein: CSALWTRGNEQFF.